These 32 T cell receptor beta chains were all obtained from the same sample, sequenced in a study of human T cells and chemical hapten exposure. TCRdb re-derived calls from the RACE reads in MiXCR, one entry per CDR3 protein. There are about 84,000 distinct CDR3 sequences in the sample; around 9.3% occur only once, and around 5% lies in the top ten. The time point: patch test 2, 6 weeks after DPC sensitization. The treatment was: therapeutic diphenylcyclopropenone sensitization with weekly scalp DPC. The source material was whole blood, sampled in connection with sensitization to the hapten diphenylcyclopropenone (DPC). Receptors originate from a woman between 50 and 59 years old with alopecia areata. Some clones in this sample may be carry-over from other donors' samples.

This chain uses TRBV18 with TRBJ1-1; D not certain. This CDR3 spans 13 amino acids. The V gene's germline CDR1 is KGHSH and CDR2 LQKENI. V shed 1 base and J shed 8 bases, with 11 bases lying between them. The CDR3 DNA reads TGTGCCAGCTCACCACAGGGCGGACGGGAAGCTTTCTTT. Its protein product is CASSPQGGREAFF.

The J gene is TRBJ2-3, the V gene TRBV2; D is ambiguous. The V end lost 1 base, the J end lost 7 bases, and 12 bases lay between the germline ends. The CDR3 is 14 amino acids. Germline V gene data show CDR1 as SNHLY and CDR2 as FYNNEI. The CDR3 DNA is TGTGCCAGCAGTGAAGGGCGGCCCTCGAATACGCAGTATTTT. Amino acids: CASSEGRPSNTQYF.

This clonotype was seen a handful of times. The chain carries TRBV12-3 or TRBV12-4 and TRBJ2-2; unclear D gene. V dropped 6 bases and J dropped 4 bases, with 15 bases sitting between them. The CDR3 runs to 15 residues. In nucleotides, the CDR3 is TGTGCCAGCAGCCAAGTTCGACCCGGCACCGGGGAGCTGTTTTTT. This codes for CASSQVRPGTGELFF.

This clonotype was seen repeatedly, ten times or more. The gene calls are TRBV28 and TRBJ2-7; the match to TRBD2 covers 9 bases. The V gene end was trimmed by 5 bases and the J gene end by 2 bases; junction bases not matched to a gene: 10. In germline, CDR1 is MDHEN, CDR2 SYDVKM. The CDR3 has 16 amino acids. For the CDR3, the DNA is TGTGCCAGCAGTCCCCGGGGGAGCGGGAGGCCCTACGAGCAGTACTTC. Translated, it gives CASSPRGSGRPYEQYF.

The genes are TRBV18 and TRBJ2-1, with 7 bases matching TRBD1. Germline assignment: CDR1 KGHSH and CDR2 LQKENI. This CDR3 is built from 13 residues. J gave up 9 bases and V 3 bases, and 5 bases lay outside the gene matches. The CDR3 loop reads CASSPKQGSEQFF. The CDR3 bases are TGTGCCAGCTCACCGAAACAGGGGAGTGAGCAGTTCTTC.

This clonotype was detected ten times or more. Here the CDR3 DNA reads TGTGCCAGCAGTCGGCAAGGGCTTTATAGCAATCAGCCCCAGCATTTT. Protein product: CASSRQGLYSNQPQHF. The chain is built from TRBV6-2 or TRBV6-3 and TRBJ1-5; D uncertain. V lost 5 bases, J lost 0 bases, and 14 bases lay in between. There are 16 residues in the CDR3. Per the germline V gene, CDR1 is MNHEY and CDR2 is SVGEGT.

This chain uses TRBV18 with TRBJ2-6; D gene uncertain. The CDR3 covers 15 residues. With 5 bases removed from V and 6 bases from J, the gap between germline ends came to 14 bases. CDR1 and CDR2 from the germline V gene are KGHSH and LQKENI. In nucleotides, the CDR3 is TGTGCCAGCTCATCAGACTCCCCTGAGGCCAACGTCCTGACTTTC. The encoded protein is CASSSDSPEANVLTF.

This clonotype was detected only a few times. This chain links TRBV7-6 with TRBJ2-1, with TRBD1 matching over 8 bases. CDR1 is SGHVS, CDR2 FNYEAQ, per germline. V dropped 5 bases and J dropped 2; count of bases not matched to a gene: 8. CDR3 length equals 16 residues. The chain's CDR3 is CASSARTGPTYNEQFF. CDR3 nucleotide sequence: TGTGCCAGCAGCGCGCGGACAGGGCCAACCTACAATGAGCAGTTCTTC.

This clonotype was seen ten or more times. This chain uses TRBV5-1 with TRBJ2-3; D call uncertain. Germline V CDR1 and CDR2: SGHRS, YFSETQ. There are 16 residues in the CDR3. Trimming left V 0 bases short and J 0 bases short, with 11 bases between. The CDR3 DNA follows: TGCGCCAGCAGCTTGGCCAAGGTGGCTAGCACAGATACGCAGTATTTT. Translating gives CASSLAKVASTDTQYF. Using reference TRBV5-1 and TRBJ2-3 for the parts outside the CDR3, the full variable domain is KAGVTQTPRYLIKTRGQQVTLSCSPISGHRSVSWYQQTPGQGLQFLFEYFSETQRNKGNFPGRFSGRQFSNSRSEMNVSTLELGDSALYLCASSLAKVASTDTQYFGPGTRLTVL.

This clonotype was found many times. CDR3 amino acids: CSAGDISYEQYF. DNA of the CDR3: TGCAGTGCTGGCGACATATCCTACGAGCAGTACTTC. The gene calls are TRBV20-1 and TRBJ2-7; no clear D gene. This CDR3 is 12 amino acids long. Germline V gene lookup returns CDR1 DFQATT and CDR2 SNEGSKA (reference sequence). Trimming removed 5 bases from V and 1 base from J, with 9 bases in between.

This chain's CDR3 is CASSSLGLASPLHF. The CDR3 nucleotides read TGTGCCAGCAGCTCCCTGGGGCTAGCTTCACCCCTCCACTTT. The chain carries TRBV7-9 and TRBJ1-6; the D gene is possibly TRBD1 (5 bases). Trimming stripped 4 bases from V and 9 bases from J, with 13 bases between. CDR3 length equals 14 residues. The germline V gene encodes CDR1 SEHNR and CDR2 FQNEAQ (reference sequence).

This clonotype was seen just once. The rearrangement uses TRBV12-3 or TRBV12-4 and TRBJ2-1, with 7 bases aligning to TRBD1. V was pared by 3 bases and J by 10 bases, with 3 bases of the junction left unmatched. This CDR3 comprises 12 residues. CDR3 in DNA: TGTGCCAGCAGTTTTGGGACAGAGGAGCAGTTCTTC. It encodes CASSFGTEEQFF.

The V call is TRBV28, the J call TRBJ1-1; D ambiguous. Germline V gene lookup returns CDR1 MDHEN and CDR2 SYDVKM. V was shortened by 4 bases and J by 0 bases, with 15 bases between the two germline ends. The CDR3 sequence is 16 residues long. In DNA, the CDR3 is TGTGCCAGCAGTTCCGTCTCCCCGGGCCTGAACACTGAAGCTTTCTTT. Amino acid sequence: CASSSVSPGLNTEAFF.

This clonotype came up a few times. This rearrangement joins TRBV11-2 to TRBJ2-7; 8 bases are a match to TRBD1. This CDR3 is 15 amino acids long. V lost 5 bases to trimming and J lost 5 bases; unmatched junction nucleotides: 11. Germline loops: CDR1 SGHAT, CDR2 FQNNGV. In nucleotides, the CDR3 is TGTGCCAGCAGCGTCGGACAGGGCTTGAGGAACGAGCAGTACTTC. This translates into CASSVGQGLRNEQYF.

Many counts were recorded for this clonotype. The chain links TRBV6-2 or TRBV6-3 to TRBJ1-1, with 8 bases aligning to TRBD1. This CDR3 region has 13 residues. Germline V gene data show CDR1 as MNHEY and CDR2 as SVGEGT. V trimming: 8 bases; J trimming: 0 bases; junction bases outside the gene matches: 2. This CDR3 reads CASWTGMNTEAFF. The CDR3 DNA sequence: TGTGCCAGCTGGACAGGGATGAACACTGAAGCTTTCTTT.

This chain connects TRBV20-1 to TRBJ2-2, with D hard to call. This CDR3 contains 14 residues. Germline V CDR1 and CDR2: DFQATT, SNEGSKA (reference sequence). Between the trimmed V and J ends, which lost 0 bases and 8 bases, there was a span of 13 bases. CDR3 loop: CSARDRRVSGELFF. CDR3 nucleotides: TGCAGTGCTAGAGATCGTAGGGTTTCGGGGGAGCTGTTTTTT.

There are a few counts of this clonotype. The chain is built from TRBV5-5 and TRBJ1-2; D is uncertain. Trimming shortened V by 5 bases and J by 5 bases, and 19 bases separated the two germline ends. From germline, CDR1 is SGHKS and CDR2 YYEKEE (reference sequence). The CDR3 extends over 15 amino acids. This chain's CDR3 is CASRKAHLKQYGYTF. CDR3 nucleotide sequence: TGTGCCAGCAGAAAGGCCCACCTTAAACAGTATGGCTACACCTTC.

The chain has TRBV7-6 and TRBJ1-1, with D possibly being TRBD1 (6 bases). The CDR3 totals 15 residues. Germline V gives CDR1 SGHVS, CDR2 FNYEAQ. V was trimmed by 5 bases and J by 5 bases, leaving 18 bases between them. The CDR3 DNA reads as TGTGCCAGCAGCCCCGTCGGGGGGGCAGGAACTGAAGCTTTCTTT. Encoded protein: CASSPVGGAGTEAFF.

This clonotype has just a few counts. The rearrangement links TRBV6-1 to TRBJ2-1; 7 bases are a match to TRBD1. This CDR3 has 16 amino acids. Germline CDR1 MNHNS, CDR2 SASEGT. Trimming at V came to 7 bases and at J to 0 bases, leaving 9 bases not matched to a gene. CDR3 sequence: CASIRGTGVSYNEQFF. The DNA for the CDR3 is TGTGCCAGCATAAGGGGAACAGGGGTCTCCTACAATGAGCAGTTCTTC.

This clonotype came up many times. The V gene is TRBV11-2, the J gene TRBJ1-1, with D perhaps TRBD1 (5 bases). Germline V gene sequence: CDR1 SGHAT, CDR2 FQNNGV. This CDR3 is built from 14 residues. Trimming removed 5 bases from V and 4 bases from J, with 14 bases in between. The CDR3 sequence is CASSPFTGATEAFF. As DNA, the CDR3 is TGTGCCAGCAGCCCCTTTACAGGAGCCACTGAAGCTTTCTTT.

CDR3 DNA sequence: TGTGCCAGCAGGGGGAGCTATGGCTACACCTTC. Its translation is CASRGSYGYTF. The chain employs TRBV27 and TRBJ1-2; D uncertain. The CDR3 has 11 residues. V was shortened by 6 bases and J by 4 bases, with 6 bases between the two germline ends. The germline gives CDR1 MNHEY, CDR2 SMNVEV (reference sequence).

This clonotype has a count of ten or more. CDR3 amino acids: CLSSGNSDTQYF. CDR3 in DNA: TGTCTGTCTAGCGGGAACTCAGATACGCAGTATTTT. The chain recombines TRBV2 with TRBJ2-3, with 9 nucleotides matching TRBD2. The germline V gene has CDR1 SNHLY and CDR2 FYNNEI. CDR3 length equals 12 residues.

A few counts support this clonotype. The chain links TRBV7-9 to TRBJ2-3, with TRBD2 matching over 9 bases. There are 18 residues in the CDR3. V trimming: 5 bases; J trimming: 4 bases; junction bases outside the gene matches: 16. The germline V gene has CDR1 SEHNR and CDR2 FQNEAQ (reference sequence). CDR3: CASSTWQGTSFSADTQYF. The CDR3, as DNA: TGTGCCAGCAGCACCTGGCAGGGGACTAGCTTTTCCGCAGATACGCAGTATTTT.

This chain uses TRBV20-1 with TRBJ2-3; 11 bases are shared with TRBD2. Per the germline V gene, CDR1 is DFQATT and CDR2 is SNEGSKA (reference sequence). Trimming at V came to 6 bases and at J to 3 bases, leaving 5 bases not matched to a gene. CDR3 length: 14 amino acids. CDR3 bases: TGCAGTGCCACCATAGCGGGAGGGACAGATACGCAGTATTTT. Encoded protein: CSATIAGGTDTQYF.

This clonotype was counted between two and nine times. This rearrangement joins TRBV20-1 to TRBJ2-7; D is unresolved. The V gene lost 1 base and the J gene lost 2 bases, with 12 bases spanning the gap. Germline lookup yields CDR1 DFQATT and CDR2 SNEGSKA (reference sequence). This CDR3 comprises 14 residues. CDR3 in amino acids: CSARGLLITYEQYF. The CDR3 DNA follows: TGCAGTGCTAGAGGACTTTTGATTACCTACGAGCAGTACTTC.

The chain's CDR3 is CASRPTGLNTEAFF. The CDR3 DNA reads TGTGCCAGCAGGCCCACAGGGCTGAACACTGAAGCTTTCTTT. J is TRBJ1-1 and V is TRBV7-2; D is possibly TRBD1 (6 bases). The CDR3 runs 14 residues. Germline loops: CDR1 SGHTA, CDR2 FQGNSA. V gave up 6 bases and J gave up 0 bases, with 11 bases separating them.

This clonotype was recorded many times. V usage is TRBV7-9 and J usage is TRBJ2-1; D gene uncertain. This CDR3 comprises 11 residues. V dropped 5 bases and J dropped 9 bases, with 8 bases sitting between them. The V gene's germline CDR1 is SEHNR and CDR2 FQNEAQ (reference sequence). The CDR3: CASSPQPEQFF. For the CDR3, the DNA is TGTGCCAGCAGCCCTCAGCCTGAGCAGTTCTTC.

This clonotype turned up a few times. The chain links TRBV20-1 to TRBJ2-4; TRBD2 aligns across 14 bases. The germline V gene encodes CDR1 DFQATT and CDR2 SNEGSKA (reference sequence). V shed 6 bases and J 8 bases; nucleotides not matched to a gene: 6. The CDR3 spans 14 residues. CDR3 sequence: CSAGTSGSSYIQYF. The CDR3 coding sequence is TGCAGTGCCGGGACTAGCGGGAGTAGCTACATTCAGTACTTC.

This clonotype was recorded many times. The chain is built from TRBV12-3 or TRBV12-4 and TRBJ1-5, with a weak D call TRBD1 (5 bases). V lost 3 bases to trimming and J lost 5 bases, with 11 bases between them. CDR3 length: 14 residues. The CDR3 loop is CASSFGGRDQPQHF. The CDR3 nucleotides are TGTGCCAGCAGTTTTGGGGGGAGGGATCAGCCCCAGCATTTT.

This rearrangement joins TRBV15 to TRBJ2-1; unclear D gene. This CDR3 is 15 amino acids long. The germline V and J ends were trimmed by 4 bases and 7 bases, with 17 bases remaining between them. CDR1 LNHNV and CDR2 YYDKDF come from the germline V gene (reference sequence). CDR3 nucleotides: TGTGCCACCAGCACCCCGGGTATGGGCAAGAATGAGCAGTTCTTC. This translates into CATSTPGMGKNEQFF.

This clonotype has just a few counts. V gene TRBV5-5 combines with J gene TRBJ1-5; a possible D gene is TRBD1 (5 bases). The V gene lost 0 bases and the J gene lost 6 bases, with 13 bases spanning the gap. Germline assignment: CDR1 SGHKS and CDR2 YYEKEE (reference sequence). The CDR3 has 15 amino acids. In DNA, the CDR3 is TGTGCCAGCAGCTTGGGGGCAGGGCTCGCTCAGCCCCAGCATTTT. Residues: CASSLGAGLAQPQHF.

This clonotype was found many times. The V call is TRBV21-1, the J call TRBJ2-1. TRBV21-1 corresponds to a pseudogene. This CDR3 contains 11 residues. The CDR3 nucleotides are TGTGCCAGCAGCAATCGGGATGAGCAGTTCTTC. Amino acids: CASSNRDEQFF.